This T cell receptor beta chain was found in a study of graft-versus-host responses after intestinal transplantation. Overall study context: Recipients were all induced with anti-thymocyte globulin, then given tacrolimus and steroids for around 3 years.

This clone was seen only a few times. The CDR3 consists of 19 residues. Plated together were roughly 200,000 CFSE-labeled responder cells and roughly 200,000 irradiated, violet-dye-labeled stimulator cells. Once the reaction had ended, proliferating CFSE-low CD3+CD4+ and CD3+CD8+ responders were sorted. General study points: Recipient bone marrow held GvH clones, some seen earlier in ileum or blood.

The protocol was immunoSEQ multiplex PCR, while the TCRdb copy is restricted to in-frame clones and leaves out a portion. Altogether some 10,000 clones are present, 36% being singletons, with the ten largest covering less than 15%. The source is a human patient who received an intestinal transplant. The sequences come from alloreactive CD8+ T cells from a mixed lymphocyte reaction culture, collected before intestinal transplant. Subset specified: CFSE-low proliferating T cells sorted from approximately six-day pre-transplant mixed lymphocyte reaction (GvH or HvG direction). This chain links TRBV21-1 with TRBJ2-7; the table names TRBD2, a call not compared with the DNA. TRBV21-1 is a pseudogene segment. The CDR3 protein is CASSGTRDRGTSGAYEQYF. Here the CDR3 DNA reads TGTGCCAGCAGCGGCACACGGGACAGGGGGACTAGCGGGGCCTACGAGCAGTACTTC.